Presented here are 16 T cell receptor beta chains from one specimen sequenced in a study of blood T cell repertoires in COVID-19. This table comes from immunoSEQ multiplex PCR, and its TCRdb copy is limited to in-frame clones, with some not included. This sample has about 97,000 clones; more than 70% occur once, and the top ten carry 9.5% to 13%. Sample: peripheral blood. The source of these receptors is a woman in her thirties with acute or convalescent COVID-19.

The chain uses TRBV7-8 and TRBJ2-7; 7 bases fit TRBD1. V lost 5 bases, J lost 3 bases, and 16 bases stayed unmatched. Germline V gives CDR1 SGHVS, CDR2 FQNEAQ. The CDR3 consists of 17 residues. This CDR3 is CASSRVGRGQPYYEQYF. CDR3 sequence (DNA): TGTGCCAGCAGCCGAGTAGGAAGGGGGCAACCTTACTACGAGCAGTACTTC.

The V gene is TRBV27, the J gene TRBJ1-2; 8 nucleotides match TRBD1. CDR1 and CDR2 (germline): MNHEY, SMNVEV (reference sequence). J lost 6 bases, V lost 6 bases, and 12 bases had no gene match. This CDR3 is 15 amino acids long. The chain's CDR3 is CASRPSGTGPHGYTF. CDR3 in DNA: TGTGCCAGCAGACCTTCTGGGACAGGACCACATGGCTACACCTTC.

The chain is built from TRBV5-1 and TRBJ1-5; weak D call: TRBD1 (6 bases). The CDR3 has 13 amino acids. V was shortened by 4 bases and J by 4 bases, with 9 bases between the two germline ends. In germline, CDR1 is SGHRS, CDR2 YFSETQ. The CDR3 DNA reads TGCGCCAGCAGCCAACAGGGAAATCAGCCCCAGCATTTT. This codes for CASSQQGNQPQHF.

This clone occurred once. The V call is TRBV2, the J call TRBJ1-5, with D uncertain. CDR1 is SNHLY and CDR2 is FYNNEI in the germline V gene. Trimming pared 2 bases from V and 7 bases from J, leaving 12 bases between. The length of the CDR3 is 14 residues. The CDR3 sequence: CASSERLSHQPQHF. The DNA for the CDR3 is TGTGCCAGCAGTGAACGTCTATCTCACCAGCCCCAGCATTTT.

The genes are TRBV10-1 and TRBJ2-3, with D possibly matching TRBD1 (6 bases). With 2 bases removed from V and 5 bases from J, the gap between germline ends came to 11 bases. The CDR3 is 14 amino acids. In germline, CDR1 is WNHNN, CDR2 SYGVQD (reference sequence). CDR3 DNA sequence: TGCGCCAGCAGTGAGCTGGGGGCAAAAGATACGCAGTATTTT. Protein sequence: CASSELGAKDTQYF.

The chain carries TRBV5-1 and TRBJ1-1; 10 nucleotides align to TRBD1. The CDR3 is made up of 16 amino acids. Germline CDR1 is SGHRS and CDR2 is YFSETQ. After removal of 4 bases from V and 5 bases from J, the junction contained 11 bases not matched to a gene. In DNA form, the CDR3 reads TGCGCCAGCAGCCTTTCCTTCCGGGACAGGGGAACTGAAGCTTTCTTT. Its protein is CASSLSFRDRGTEAFF.

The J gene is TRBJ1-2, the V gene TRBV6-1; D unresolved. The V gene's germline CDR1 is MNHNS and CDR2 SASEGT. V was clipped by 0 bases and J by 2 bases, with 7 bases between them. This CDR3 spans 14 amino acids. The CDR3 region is CASSEAAGNYGYTF. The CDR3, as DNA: TGTGCCAGCAGTGAAGCTGCGGGGAACTATGGCTACACCTTC.

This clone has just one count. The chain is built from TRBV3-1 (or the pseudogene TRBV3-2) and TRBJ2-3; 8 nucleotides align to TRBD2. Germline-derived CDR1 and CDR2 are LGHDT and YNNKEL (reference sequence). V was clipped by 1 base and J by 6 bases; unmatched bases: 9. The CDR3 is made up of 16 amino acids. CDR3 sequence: CASSQGGTRALDTQYF. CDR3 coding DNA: TGTGCCAGCAGCCAAGGAGGGACTAGGGCCCTGGATACGCAGTATTTT.

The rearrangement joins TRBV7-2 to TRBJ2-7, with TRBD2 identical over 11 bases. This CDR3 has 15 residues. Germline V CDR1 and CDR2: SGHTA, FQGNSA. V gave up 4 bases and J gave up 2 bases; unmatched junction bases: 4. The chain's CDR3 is CASSSYSGGAYEQYF. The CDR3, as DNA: TGTGCCAGCAGCTCCTATAGCGGGGGGGCCTACGAGCAGTACTTC.

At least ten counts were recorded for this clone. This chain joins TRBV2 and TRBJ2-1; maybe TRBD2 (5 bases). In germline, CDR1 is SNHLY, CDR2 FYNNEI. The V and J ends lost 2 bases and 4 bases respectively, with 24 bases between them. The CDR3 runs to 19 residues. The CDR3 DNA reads TGTGCCAGCAGTGAAAGCGATATTGGACTTCGGAGTACTTACAATGAGCAGTTCTTC. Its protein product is CASSESDIGLRSTYNEQFF.

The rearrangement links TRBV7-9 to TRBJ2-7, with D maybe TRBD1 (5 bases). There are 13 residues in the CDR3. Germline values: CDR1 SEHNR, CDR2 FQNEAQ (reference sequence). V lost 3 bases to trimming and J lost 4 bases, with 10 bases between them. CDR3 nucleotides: TGTGCCAGCAGCTTGGCAGGGATATACGAGCAGTACTTC. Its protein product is CASSLAGIYEQYF.

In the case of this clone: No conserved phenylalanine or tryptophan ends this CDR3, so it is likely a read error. CDR3 DNA sequence: TGTGCCACCCAGGCGCATTCAACCGGGGAAGGCTATGGCTACACCCTC. It codes for CATQAHSTGEGYGYTL. The chain couples TRBV10-3 to TRBJ1-2; D ambiguous. The CDR3 has 16 amino acids. Germline CDR1 ENHRY, CDR2 SYGVKD. V was cut by 10 bases and J by 4 bases, with 25 bases left in between.

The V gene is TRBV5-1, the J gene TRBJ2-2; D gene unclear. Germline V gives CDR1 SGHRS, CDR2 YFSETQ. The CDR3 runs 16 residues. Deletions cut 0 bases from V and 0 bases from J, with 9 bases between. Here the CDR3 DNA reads TGCGCCAGCAGCTTGGTCAGGAATGCGAACACCGGGGAGCTGTTTTTT. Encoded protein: CASSLVRNANTGELFF. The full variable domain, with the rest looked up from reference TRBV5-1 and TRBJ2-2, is KAGVTQTPRYLIKTRGQQVTLSCSPISGHRSVSWYQQTPGQGLQFLFEYFSETQRNKGNFPGRFSGRQFSNSRSEMNVSTLELGDSALYLCASSLVRNANTGELFFGEGSRLTVL.

CDR3 sequence reads: CATSFRGTYNEQFF. DNA of the CDR3: TGTGCCACCAGCTTTCGGGGGACCTACAATGAGCAGTTCTTC. The rearrangement joins TRBV15 to TRBJ2-1; a weak D match, TRBD2 (6 bases). V gave up 5 bases and J gave up 2 bases, with 10 bases separating them. The CDR3 is 14 amino acids. Germline CDR1 reads LNHNV; CDR2 reads YYDKDF (reference sequence).

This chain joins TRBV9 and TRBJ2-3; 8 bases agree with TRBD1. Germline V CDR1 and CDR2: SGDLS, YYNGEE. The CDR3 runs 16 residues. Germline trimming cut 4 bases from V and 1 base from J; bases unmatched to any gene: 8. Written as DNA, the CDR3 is TGTGCCAGCAGCCCGCATCCGGGACAGGGCACAGATACGCAGTATTTT. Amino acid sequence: CASSPHPGQGTDTQYF.

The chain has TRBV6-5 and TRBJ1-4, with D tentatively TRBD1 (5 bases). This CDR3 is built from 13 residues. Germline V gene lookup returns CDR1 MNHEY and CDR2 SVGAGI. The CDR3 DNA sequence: TGTGCTACACGCAGGGTAAAGGGCGAAAAACTGTTTTTT. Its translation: CATRRVKGEKLFF.